Following are 19 T cell receptor beta chains from one sample sequenced in a study of Ad26.COV2.S vaccination and SARS-CoV-2 variants. Indicated treatment: 15 to 20 received Ad26.COV2.S at low or high dose, single or two shots; five or six received placebo; per-sample allocation not given. Sampling occurred on day 63 after the first vaccine or placebo injection. Clones were read by immunoSEQ multiplex PCR, and TCRdb kept only the in-frame ones, dropping some. The sample shows a few hundred thousand clones, over 75% of them seen only once. Specimen: peripheral blood, collected in a trial of Ad26.COV2.S vaccine versus placebo. Source of these receptors: a person between 18 and 60 years old who received the Ad26.COV2.S COVID-19 vaccine or a placebo.

This sequence joins TRBV5-8 and TRBJ2-4, with D perhaps matching TRBD1 or TRBD2 (6 bases each). The CDR3 runs 15 residues. The V gene lost 4 bases and the J gene lost 6 bases, with 17 bases spanning the gap. The V gene's germline CDR1 is SGHTS and CDR2 YDEGEE. The CDR3 loop is CASSRGTGAGNIQYF. In nucleotides, the CDR3 is TGTGCCAGCAGCAGGGGGACGGGGGCAGGAAACATTCAGTACTTC.

The chain has TRBV10-3 and TRBJ1-1; unclear D gene. Looked up from germline, CDR1 is ENHRY and CDR2 is SYGVKD. With 2 bases removed from V and 1 base from J, the gap between germline ends came to 8 bases. The CDR3 spans 14 residues. The CDR3 region is CAISERQTNTEAFF. The CDR3 DNA is TGTGCCATCAGTGAGCGGCAGACGAACACTGAAGCTTTCTTT.

This clone has just one count. This chain connects TRBV4-1 to TRBJ1-2; no firm D call. Trimming took off 0 bases at V and 3 bases at J, with 11 bases between the two ends. The CDR3 is 15 residues long. Germline lookup yields CDR1 MGHRA and CDR2 YSYEKL. DNA for the CDR3: TGCGCCAGCAGCCAAGATTGGGCCACGGACTATGGCTACACCTTC. This gives the protein CASSQDWATDYGYTF.

The V call is TRBV5-1, the J call TRBJ2-1; 8 bases map to TRBD2. The CDR3 covers 16 residues. After removal of 5 bases from V and 0 bases from J, the junction contained 7 bases not matched to a gene. CDR1 and CDR2 from the germline V gene are SGHRS and YFSETQ. The CDR3 here is CASSLAGMSSYNEQFF. In nucleotides, the CDR3 is TGCGCCAGCAGTTTAGCGGGGATGAGCTCCTACAATGAGCAGTTCTTC.

The rearrangement joins TRBV21-1 to TRBJ1-2. TRBV21-1 is designated a pseudogene. The CDR3 contains 16 residues. CDR3 sequence: CASSKPKAAGNYGYTF. The CDR3 DNA is TGTGCCAGCAGCAAACCCAAGGCGGCAGGCAACTATGGCTACACCTTC.

Notes on this clone: Other DNA sequences within the sample encode an identical CDR3. The chain couples TRBV6-5 to TRBJ2-5; TRBD1 might be the D (6 bases). Germline loops: CDR1 MNHEY, CDR2 SVGAGI. The CDR3 runs to 14 residues. The V end was cut by 0 bases, the J end by 2 bases, with 7 bases between. The DNA for the CDR3 is TGTGCCAGCAGTTACTCGGGGGCACAAGAGACCCAGTACTTC. Its protein is CASSYSGAQETQYF.

This chain connects TRBV29-1 to TRBJ2-3; D uncertain. V dropped 4 bases and J dropped 0 bases, with 11 bases sitting between them. The CDR3 spans 14 residues. Germline loops: CDR1 SQVTM, CDR2 ANQGSEA. The CDR3 nucleotides are TGCAGCGTTGCAGGTTACACCAGCACAGATACGCAGTATTTT. Its translation is CSVAGYTSTDTQYF.

The genes are TRBV2 and TRBJ1-6, with a weak D call TRBD1 (6 bases). The CDR3 covers 15 residues. Trimming left V 7 bases short and J 5 bases short, with 15 bases between. The germline gives CDR1 SNHLY, CDR2 FYNNEI. As DNA, the CDR3 is TGTGCCAGCAAACCGCGGGCAGGGGATAATTCACCCCTCCACTTT. Its translation: CASKPRAGDNSPLHF. The variable domain in full, completed from reference TRBV2 and TRBJ1-6, reads EPEVTQTPSHQVTQMGQEVILRCVPISNHLYFYWYRQILGQKVEFLVSFYNNEISEKSEIFDDQFSVERPDGSNFTLKIRSTKLEDSAMYFCASKPRAGDNSPLHFGNGTRLTVT.

The rearrangement joins TRBV6-5 to TRBJ1-2; 8 nucleotides line up with TRBD1. Germline V gives CDR1 MNHEY, CDR2 SVGAGI. The CDR3 loop spans 15 amino acids. J gave up 4 bases and V 2 bases, and 6 bases lay outside the gene matches. Here the CDR3 reads CASSYDGTGPYGYTF. The CDR3 coding sequence is TGTGCCAGCAGTTACGATGGGACAGGTCCCTATGGCTACACCTTC.

The V gene is TRBV5-4, the J gene TRBJ1-1; 10 bases map to TRBD1. The V gene's germline CDR1 is SGHNT and CDR2 YYREEE (reference sequence). V lost 3 bases to trimming and J lost 4 bases; unmatched junction nucleotides: 0. The length of the CDR3 is 13 residues. The chain's CDR3 is CASSWDRGTEAFF. CDR3 nucleotides: TGTGCCAGCAGCTGGGACAGGGGCACTGAAGCTTTCTTT. The complete variable domain, with remaining parts taken from reference TRBV5-4 and TRBJ1-1, reads ETGVTQSPTHLIKTRGQQVTLRCSSQSGHNTVSWYQQALGQGPQFIFQYYREEENGRGNFPPRFSGLQFPNYSSELNVNALELDDSALYLCASSWDRGTEAFFGQGTRLTVV.

This chain uses TRBV5-1 with TRBJ1-1, with D perhaps matching TRBD1 (5 bases). V lost 3 bases, J lost 5 bases, and 17 bases lay in between. This CDR3 has 15 residues. CDR1 is SGHRS and CDR2 is YFSETQ in the germline V gene. The CDR3 reads CASSWGGEAPTEAFF. CDR3 coding DNA: TGCGCCAGCAGCTGGGGAGGGGAGGCGCCGACTGAAGCTTTCTTT.

The rearrangement uses TRBV6-6 and TRBJ1-1, with a tentative D call TRBD1 (5 bases). The CDR3 sequence is 14 residues long. With 4 bases removed from V and 1 base from J, the gap between germline ends came to 10 bases. Germline lookup yields CDR1 MNHNY and CDR2 SVGAGI (reference sequence). The CDR3 reads CASSWAGRNTEAFF. CDR3 nucleotide sequence: TGTGCCAGCAGTTGGGCAGGGCGGAACACTGAAGCTTTCTTT.

This chain connects TRBV5-5 to TRBJ2-5; a possible D gene is TRBD1 (5 bases). In germline, CDR1 is SGHKS, CDR2 YYEKEE (reference sequence). The CDR3 consists of 13 residues. Trimming cost V 2 bases and J 5 bases, with 10 bases left between them. The CDR3 is CASSLLGHETQYF. DNA for the CDR3: TGTGCCAGCAGCTTATTGGGGCACGAGACCCAGTACTTC.

CDR3 loop: CASSLSWTYEQYF. In DNA, the CDR3 is TGTGCCAGCAGCTTGAGCTGGACCTACGAGCAGTACTTC. J is TRBJ2-7 and V is TRBV5-6; D not resolved. CDR1 and CDR2 from the germline V gene are SGHDT and YYEEEE. The CDR3 is made up of 13 amino acids. Trimming shortened V by 1 base and J by 2 bases, and 7 bases separated the two germline ends.

This rearrangement joins TRBV25-1 to TRBJ1-1; 9 bases match TRBD1. This CDR3 region has 15 residues. The J segment lost 4 bases and the V segment lost 3 bases, leaving 6 bases of the junction unmatched. The germline CDR1 and CDR2 sequences are MGHDK and SYGVNS. The CDR3, as DNA: TGTGCCAGCAGTGATCCGGGACAGGGACCCACTGAAGCTTTCTTT. Residues: CASSDPGQGPTEAFF.

This clone came up a few times. The chain uses TRBV12-3 or TRBV12-4 and TRBJ1-2; no clear D gene. Trimming removed 4 bases at V and 0 bases at J, with 6 bases between. CDR3 length: 13 residues. CDR3 region: CASSSLTNYGYTF. CDR3 bases: TGTGCCAGCAGTTCACTAACTAACTATGGCTACACCTTC.

This clone was observed a single time. The V call is TRBV30, the J call TRBJ2-7, with D possibly being TRBD1 (5 bases). Germline loops: CDR1 GTSNPN, CDR2 SVGIG (reference sequence). Deletions cut 4 bases from V and 0 bases from J, with 10 bases between. The length of the CDR3 is 13 residues. CDR3 coding DNA: TGTGCCTGGACAACAGGCGTCTCCTACGAGCAGTACTTC. Residues: CAWTTGVSYEQYF. The whole variable domain, remainder taken from reference TRBV30 and TRBJ2-7, is SQTIHQWPATLVQPVGSPLSLECTVEGTSNPNLYWYRQAAGRGLQLLFYSVGIGQISSEVPQNLSASRPQDRQFILSSKKLLLSDSGFYLCAWTTGVSYEQYFGPGTRLTVT.

The rearrangement uses TRBV10-3 and TRBJ2-5; D gene uncertain. Per germline, CDR1 ENHRY and CDR2 SYGVKD. The CDR3 sequence is 11 residues long. V was trimmed by 2 bases and J by 7 bases, leaving 5 bases between them. This chain's CDR3 is CAISEGTTQYF. CDR3 sequence (DNA): TGTGCCATCAGTGAGGGTACGACCCAGTACTTC.

This sequence joins TRBV10-3 and TRBJ1-2; 7 bases line up with TRBD1. The CDR3 is 13 amino acids. Trimming removed 10 bases from V and 4 bases from J; junction bases left unmatched: 9. CDR1 is ENHRY and CDR2 is SYGVKD in the germline V gene. CDR3 amino acids: CATRDRESYGYTF. CDR3 coding DNA: TGTGCCACGAGAGACAGGGAGAGCTATGGCTACACCTTC.